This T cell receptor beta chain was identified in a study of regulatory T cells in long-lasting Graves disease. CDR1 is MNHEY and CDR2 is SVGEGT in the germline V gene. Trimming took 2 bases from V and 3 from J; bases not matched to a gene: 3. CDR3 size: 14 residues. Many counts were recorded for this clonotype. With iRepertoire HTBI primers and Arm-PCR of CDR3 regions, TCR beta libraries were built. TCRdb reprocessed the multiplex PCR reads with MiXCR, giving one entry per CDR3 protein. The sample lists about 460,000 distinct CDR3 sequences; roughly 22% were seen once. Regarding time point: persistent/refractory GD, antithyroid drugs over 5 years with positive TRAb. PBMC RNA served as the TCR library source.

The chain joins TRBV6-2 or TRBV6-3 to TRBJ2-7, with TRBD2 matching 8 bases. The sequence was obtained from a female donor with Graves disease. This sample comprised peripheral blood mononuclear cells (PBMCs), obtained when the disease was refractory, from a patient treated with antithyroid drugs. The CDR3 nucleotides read TGTGCCAGCAGTTACGAGAGCGGGAGCTACGAGCAGTACTTC. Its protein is CASSYESGSYEQYF.